This paragraph reports one T cell receptor beta chain. The CDR3 totals 14 residues. Looked up from germline, CDR1 is SEHNR and CDR2 is FQNEAQ (reference sequence). This sample was taken from a study of blood T cells in healthy people across ages. Caucasian, healthy and from Russia, the donors were aged between 6 and 90. Per-sample yields of isolated PBMCs were at least 7 million. Alongside a J-beta primer mix, a sample-barcoded 5' primer served in a second PCR lasting about 7 to 12 cycles. No fewer than 2.5 million CDR3-containing paired-end reads came from each sample. TCRdb recomputed calls from the 5' RACE reads with MiXCR, one row per CDR3 protein. The sample lists about 1.4 million distinct CDR3 sequences; 45% to 70% were seen once.

What was sequenced was blood. The rearrangement uses TRBV7-9 and TRBJ2-1; D is possibly TRBD1 (5 bases). Near its end, the DNA agrees better with TRBJ2-7, so the J call may be wrong. This TCR was sampled from a man aged 18 to 30 in good health. DNA for the CDR3: TGTGCCAGCAGCTACGACAGCTCCTACAATGAGCAGTACTTC. Protein sequence: CASSYDSSYNEQYF.